A selection of T cell receptor beta chains follows, all from one sample in a study of cytomegalovirus exposure and HLA in healthy donors. Measured with immunoSEQ multiplex PCR; TCRdb has only the in-frame clones, and not every one. The sample consists of some 150,000 clones, roughly 79% of them appearing once. Sequences were obtained from PBMCs. These receptors came from a woman between 45 and 65 years old in good health and CMV-seronegative. CDR3s include the opening cysteine and the closing phenylalanine or tryptophan.

J,V,CDR3
TRBJ2-2,TRBV25-1,CASSEGTIPGELFF
TRBJ2-3,TRBV2,CASLYNLAGGIGTDTQYF
TRBJ2-3,TRBV4-3,CASSQDEGEGRPDTQYF
TRBJ2-3,TRBV10-3,CAGRAGGIGTDTQYF
TRBJ2-1,TRBV19,CASSWTSGPLGDEQFF
TRBJ2-7,TRBV5-4,CASSLVTSVEQYF
TRBJ1-1,TRBV29-1,CSVEGGTGGGSEAFF
TRBJ2-3,TRBV5-4,CASSRTPTDTQYF
TRBJ1-2,TRBV5-1,CASSYESTGGSYGYTF
TRBJ2-6,TRBV2,CASSEQATGANVLTF
TRBJ1-2,TRBV2,CASELATGGGGYTF
TRBJ2-1,TRBV15,CATSSPPPGGAKNEQFF
TRBJ1-5,TRBV6-5,CASSLQGGNQPQHF
TRBJ2-7,TRBV10-3,CAISESTSGYEQYF
TRBJ1-1,TRBV10-3,CAIAGTGGLNTEAFF
TRBJ2-7,TRBV5-4,CASSPGLAVSYEQYF
TRBJ2-7,TRBV2,CASNSGGATYEQYF
TRBJ1-1,TRBV7-9,CASSFGPNTEAFF
TRBJ2-1,TRBV5-1,CASTLGGGGKNEQFF
TRBJ1-2,TRBV7-2,CASSSQGPRGYTF
TRBJ2-7,TRBV28,CASSFAGTGVYEQYF
TRBJ2-6,TRBV9,CASSADRAGANVLTF
TRBJ2-1,TRBV6-4,CASSPLAGGDEQFF
TRBJ1-4,TRBV7-9,CASSFGQATNEKLFF
TRBJ2-6,TRBV18,CASSSTGGDFGANVLTF
TRBJ1-5,TRBV6-1,CASSEALQGASQPQHF
TRBJ2-2,TRBV27,CASSLSGNTGELFF
TRBJ1-3,TRBV6-6,CASSRPRNTIYF
TRBJ2-7,TRBV28,CASSRRGSYYEQYF
TRBJ2-1,TRBV27,CASSRGLASSEQFF
TRBJ1-6,TRBV11-2,CASSLSGTATFRSLHF
TRBJ2-7,TRBV5-6,CASSLDRLASSYEQYF
TRBJ2-3,TRBV10-3,CAISEGGTSTDTQYF
TRBJ1-4,TRBV7-9,CASSSAGIEKLFF
TRBJ1-4,TRBV4-1,CASRRQGNEKLFF
TRBJ1-2,TRBV7-9,CAMASGDGGYTF
TRBJ1-5,TRBV6-5,CASSKAQGNQPQHF
TRBJ2-4,TRBV9,CASSVAGAKNIQYF
TRBJ1-1,TRBV15,CATSRGAVTAEAFF
TRBJ2-7,TRBV4-2,CASSQDRDRAHEQYF
TRBJ1-5,TRBV28,CASSTGSLGHF
TRBJ2-7,TRBV7-2,CASSPKTGFSYEQYF
TRBJ2-3,TRBV5-1,CASSLAGDPTDTQYF
TRBJ1-3,TRBV6-5,CASSYSAGEINTIYF
TRBJ2-2,TRBV7-8,CASSLAGGGRVAGELFF
TRBJ2-7,TRBV5-1,CASSSTSGGAYEQYF
TRBJ1-1,TRBV25-1,CASSDRGGGNTEAFF